The 30 T cell receptor beta chains below come from one sample, sequenced in a study of post-analysis software for immune sequencing data. Study-wide findings and caveats: Patients had higher frequencies than controls of about five TRBV segments, including TRBV5-6, TRBV5-1 and TRBV20-1.

Antigen specificity for these receptors is unknown. TCR beta cDNA libraries had unique molecular identifiers. MiXCR, applied by TCRdb to the PCR reads, yields one record per CDR3 protein. The repertoire holds 350,000 to 500,000 distinct CDR3 sequences, with approximately 38% as singletons. The specimen was blood. These receptors originate from a girl aged 2 to 10 with multiple sclerosis.

V usage is TRBV6-1 and J usage is TRBJ1-5, with D unclear. CDR3 size: 13 residues. The V gene's germline CDR1 is MNHNS and CDR2 SASEGT. V shed 3 bases and J shed 4 bases, with 7 bases lying between them. CDR3 residues: CASSEYGNQPQHF. The CDR3 DNA sequence: TGTGCCAGCAGTGAGTACGGGAATCAGCCCCAGCATTTT.

The chain joins TRBV20-1 to TRBJ2-3; D is unclear. V was trimmed by 0 bases and J by 8 bases, leaving 15 bases between them. In germline, CDR1 is DFQATT, CDR2 SNEGSKA (reference sequence). This CDR3 spans 14 amino acids. Here the CDR3 reads CSARDPITPGTQYF. The CDR3 DNA reads as TGCAGTGCTAGAGATCCCATTACCCCCGGTACGCAGTATTTT.

The chain couples TRBV29-1 to TRBJ1-1; 8 bases align to TRBD1. CDR3 size: 12 residues. Germline V gene data show CDR1 as SQVTM and CDR2 as ANQGSEA. J was trimmed by 4 bases and V by 5 bases; bases with no gene match: 3. Written as DNA, the CDR3 is TGCAGCGTTCAGGGGGCGAGCACTGAAGCTTTCTTT. It codes for CSVQGASTEAFF.

This rearrangement joins TRBV18 to TRBJ1-5; possibly TRBD1 for D (6 bases). The length of the CDR3 is 15 residues. Trimming pared 2 bases from V and 3 bases from J, leaving 11 bases between. Germline V CDR1 and CDR2: KGHSH, LQKENI. The CDR3 DNA sequence: TGTGCCAGCTCACCAATTACAGGGAACAATCAGCCCCAGCATTTT. This sequence encodes CASSPITGNNQPQHF.

Only a few counts were recorded for this clonotype. The chain carries TRBV6-6 and TRBJ2-5; either TRBD1 or TRBD2 may fit D (5 bases each). This CDR3 has 17 amino acids. Trimming pared 0 bases from V and 3 bases from J, leaving 17 bases between. Germline-derived CDR1 and CDR2 are MNHNY and SVGAGI (reference sequence). The CDR3 region is CASSYSATGTAKETQYF. CDR3 DNA sequence: TGTGCCAGCAGTTACTCGGCAACCGGGACGGCAAAAGAGACCCAGTACTTC.

This clonotype was seen at least ten times. This chain connects TRBV25-1 to TRBJ1-1, with D possibly TRBD1 on 5 matching bases. Germline V lookup: CDR1 MGHDK, CDR2 SYGVNS. The length of the CDR3 is 15 residues. Trimming took 3 bases from V and 2 from J, leaving 13 bases between them. The CDR3: CASSDYSGPNTEAFF. CDR3 sequence (DNA): TGTGCCAGCAGTGACTATTCGGGACCCAACACTGAAGCTTTCTTT.

This clonotype was seen just once. V usage is TRBV19 and J usage is TRBJ2-3; 12 positions match TRBD2. The CDR3 covers 16 residues. V was pared by 3 bases and J by 2 bases, with 3 bases of the junction left unmatched. CDR1 and CDR2 from the germline V gene are LNHDA and SQIVND (reference sequence). The CDR3 coding sequence is TGTGCCAGTAGTATTACTAGCGGGGGGACCACAGATACGCAGTATTTT. It is translated as CASSITSGGTTDTQYF.

This clonotype was counted a few times. The chain employs TRBV7-3 and TRBJ2-1, with D possibly being TRBD1 or TRBD2 (5 bases each). Germline V gene sequence: CDR1 SGHTA, CDR2 FQGTGA. V lost 5 bases to trimming and J lost 8 bases, with 22 bases between them. CDR3 size: 16 residues. CDR3 bases: TGTGCCAGCAGCCCCAACCCGGGCCCTGGGGGACATGAGCAGTTCTTC. Protein product: CASSPNPGPGGHEQFF. Drawing the rest from reference TRBV7-3 and TRBJ2-1, the complete variable domain is GAGVSQTPSNKVTEKGKYVELRCDPISGHTALYWYRQSLGQGPEFLIYFQGTGAADDSGLPNDRFFAVRPEGSVSTLKIQRTERGDSAVYLCASSPNPGPGGHEQFFGPGTRLTVL.

This clonotype is a singleton in its sample. The rearrangement links TRBV7-3 to TRBJ2-2; 7 bases fit TRBD1. CDR1 SGHTA and CDR2 FQGTGA come from the germline V gene. The CDR3 is 16 residues long. The V gene end was trimmed by 2 bases and the J gene end by 6 bases; junction bases not matched to a gene: 9. The CDR3 spells CASSLYTGVNAGELFF. The CDR3 region has the DNA TGTGCCAGCAGCTTATATACAGGGGTAAATGCCGGGGAGCTGTTTTTT.

The chain employs TRBV29-1 and TRBJ1-4; D is uncertain. CDR3 size: 13 residues. With 4 bases removed from V and 4 bases from J, the gap between germline ends came to 10 bases. Germline values: CDR1 SQVTM, CDR2 ANQGSEA. CDR3 DNA: TGCAGCGTTGCCACAGTACATAATGAAAAACTGTTTTTT. It is translated as CSVATVHNEKLFF.

The chain has TRBV10-2 and TRBJ1-2; weak D call: TRBD1 (6 bases). CDR1 is WSHSY and CDR2 is SAAADI in the germline V gene. Trimming removed 2 bases from V and 4 bases from J, with 11 bases in between. CDR3 length: 14 amino acids. CDR3 sequence: CASSEDRIFYGYTF. The DNA of the CDR3 is TGCGCCAGCAGTGAGGACAGGATTTTCTATGGCTACACCTTC.

The table lists this clonotype with a few counts. The chain is built from TRBV5-1 and TRBJ1-1; 8 nucleotides align to TRBD1. The V gene end was trimmed by 1 base and the J gene end by 6 bases; junction bases not matched to a gene: 5. Germline-derived CDR1 and CDR2 are SGHRS and YFSETQ. This CDR3 is 14 amino acids long. The CDR3 loop reads CASSLQGARSEAFF. The CDR3 DNA reads as TGCGCCAGCAGCTTGCAGGGGGCGCGATCTGAAGCTTTCTTT.

V gene TRBV6-5 combines with J gene TRBJ1-1; perhaps TRBD1 as D (5 bases). This CDR3 spans 13 amino acids. Germline CDR1 is MNHEY and CDR2 is SVGAGI. The V end was cut by 7 bases, the J end by 1 base, with 10 bases between. DNA of the CDR3: TGTGCCAGCACCACGGGGGGGAACACTGAAGCTTTCTTT. Its protein is CASTTGGNTEAFF.

The rearrangement links TRBV20-1 to TRBJ1-6; 7 bases are shared with TRBD1. This CDR3 region has 14 residues. Germline CDR1 is DFQATT and CDR2 is SNEGSKA (reference sequence). With 3 bases clipped from V and 4 bases from J, the junction kept 3 bases outside the gene matches. The CDR3 region is CSARGGQYNSPLHF. The CDR3 DNA is TGCAGTGCTAGGGGGGGACAGTATAATTCACCCCTCCACTTT.

Only a few counts were recorded for this clonotype. This chain links TRBV7-9 with TRBJ2-5, with TRBD2 matching 10 bases. V lost 8 bases, J lost 1 base, and 10 bases stayed unmatched. Germline assignment: CDR1 SEHNR and CDR2 FQNEAQ (reference sequence). This CDR3 has 16 amino acids. The CDR3 reads CASYTLSGRPQETQYF. CDR3 nucleotide sequence: TGTGCCAGCTATACCCTTAGCGGGAGGCCCCAAGAGACCCAGTACTTC.

CDR3 residues: CASSRNRAWDEQYF. CDR3 nucleotides: TGCGCCAGCAGCCGTAACAGGGCATGGGATGAGCAGTACTTC. The V call is TRBV4-3, the J call TRBJ2-5, with D tentatively TRBD1 (6 bases). Trimming removed 4 bases from V and 11 bases from J, with 20 bases in between. The length of the CDR3 is 14 residues. Germline values: CDR1 LGHNA, CDR2 YSLEER.

The CDR3 spells CASSPLGPESEQYF. DNA of the CDR3: TGTGCCAGCAGTCCCCTGGGACCAGAGAGTGAGCAGTACTTC. The V and J genes are TRBV6-5 and TRBJ2-4; D may be TRBD1 or TRBD2 (5 bases each). CDR3 length: 14 amino acids. The germline CDR1 and CDR2 sequences are MNHEY and SVGAGI. Trimming removed 5 bases from V and 13 bases from J, with 21 bases in between.

The chain is built from TRBV29-1 and TRBJ1-5, with D perhaps matching TRBD1 (6 bases). CDR1 and CDR2 from the germline V gene are SQVTM and ANQGSEA. The CDR3 loop spans 14 amino acids. Trimming cost V 0 bases and J 6 bases, with 12 bases left between them. The CDR3 here is CSVEELGGSQPQHF. CDR3 DNA: TGCAGCGTTGAAGAACTAGGGGGAAGTCAGCCCCAGCATTTT.

This clonotype turned up a few times. The rearrangement links TRBV7-9 to TRBJ2-7; 7 bases match TRBD2. The CDR3 has 16 amino acids. Germline V CDR1 and CDR2: SEHNR, FQNEAQ (reference sequence). With V trimmed by 1 base and J by 0 bases, 6 bases remained unmatched. In nucleotides, the CDR3 is TGTGCCAGCAGCTTAGTGGCGGGAGTGAGCTCCTACGAGCAGTACTTC. Protein sequence: CASSLVAGVSSYEQYF.

The chain links TRBV29-1 to TRBJ2-6, with TRBD2 matching 7 bases. Germline CDR1 SQVTM, CDR2 ANQGSEA. The CDR3 runs to 18 residues. V dropped 6 bases and J dropped 2; count of bases not matched to a gene: 16. Here the CDR3 reads CSVRTRPYTGPGANVLTF. In nucleotides, the CDR3 is TGCAGCGTCCGGACTAGACCTTATACTGGGCCTGGGGCCAACGTCCTGACTTTC.

This chain uses TRBV14 with TRBJ2-7; no clear D. Germline CDR1 is SGHDN and CDR2 is FVKESK. The CDR3 covers 13 residues. V was shortened by 3 bases and J by 6 bases, with 12 bases between the two germline ends. The CDR3: CASSQTEMSEQYF. As DNA, the CDR3 is TGTGCCAGCAGCCAGACTGAGATGAGCGAGCAGTACTTC. The variable domain in full, with the rest retrieved from reference TRBV14 and TRBJ2-7, is EAGVTQFPSHSVIEKGQTVTLRCDPISGHDNLYWYRRVMGKEIKFLLHFVKESKQDESGMPNNRFLAERTGGTYSTLKVQPAELEDSGVYFCASSQTEMSEQYFGPGTRLTVT.

The chain combines TRBV25-1 with TRBJ2-1; D gene uncertain. From germline, CDR1 is MGHDK and CDR2 SYGVNS. The CDR3 length is 15 residues. Trimming removed 3 bases from V and 0 bases from J, with 9 bases in between. The CDR3 coding sequence is TGTGCCAGCAGTGACGGCCGTAGCTCCTACAATGAGCAGTTCTTC. It translates to CASSDGRSSYNEQFF.

V is TRBV7-9 and J is TRBJ1-4; 9 positions match TRBD1. CDR3 size: 11 residues. Germline V gene sequence: CDR1 SEHNR, CDR2 FQNEAQ (reference sequence). After removal of 6 bases from V and 13 bases from J, the junction contained 3 bases not matched to a gene. The CDR3 here is CASSSGQGLFF. For the CDR3, the DNA is TGTGCCAGCAGTTCGGGACAGGGACTGTTTTTT.

The chain is built from TRBV12-3 or TRBV12-4 and TRBJ2-1; the D is unclear. Deletions cut 5 bases from V and 9 bases from J, with 14 bases between. The CDR3 consists of 13 residues. In DNA form, the CDR3 reads TGTGCCAGCAGTCCCCGTACTGAAGGTGAGCAGTTCTTC. It specifies CASSPRTEGEQFF.

V usage is TRBV7-8 and J usage is TRBJ2-7; 11 nucleotides line up with TRBD1. The CDR3 totals 13 residues. Looked up from germline, CDR1 is SGHVS and CDR2 is FQNEAQ. Trimming took 4 bases from V and 9 from J; bases not matched to a gene: 5. CDR3 DNA: TGTGCCAGCAGCTCGGGACAGGGGGGAGGGCAGTACTTC. Its translation is CASSSGQGGGQYF.

The chain combines TRBV6-5 with TRBJ2-7, with D unresolved. The CDR3 length is 14 residues. Germline V gene data show CDR1 as MNHEY and CDR2 as SVGAGI. V shed 0 bases and J shed 3 bases, with 9 bases lying between them. Here the CDR3 DNA reads TGTGCCAGCAGTTACTCGTCACCGGGCTACGAGCAGTACTTC. Translation: CASSYSSPGYEQYF.

Concerning this clonotype itself: A junction end diverges from the germline sequence, so it may reflect a read error. CDR3 DNA: TGCGCCATCGGGCGGACTAGCGGGAACTTTGAGCAGTACTTC. Translated: CAIGRTSGNFEQYF. The chain is built from TRBV10-3 and TRBJ2-5, with 12 bases matching TRBD2. The CDR3 has 14 residues. Germline-derived CDR1 and CDR2 are ENHRY and SYGVKD.

The chain links TRBV19 to TRBJ2-5; 10 bases align to TRBD2. The last part of the DNA fits TRBJ2-7 better; the J call may be wrong. The CDR3 is made up of 16 amino acids. The germline gives CDR1 LNHDA, CDR2 SQIVND (reference sequence). The CDR3 is CASSTPGLARFHEQYF. The DNA of the CDR3 is TGTGCCAGTAGTACCCCGGGACTAGCGAGGTTCCACGAGCAGTACTTC.

This chain links TRBV7-9 with TRBJ1-1; D not resolved. Germline V CDR1 and CDR2: SEHNR, FQNEAQ (reference sequence). The CDR3 covers 12 residues. V lost 3 bases, J lost 11 bases, and 13 bases lay in between. CDR3 region: CASSFPVGEAFF. The CDR3 coding sequence is TGTGCCAGCAGCTTTCCGGTGGGAGAGGCTTTCTTT.

With regard to this clonotype: It may be a read error: a sequence one base away is much more abundant. The chain carries TRBV12-3 or TRBV12-4 and TRBJ2-7; 8 nucleotides align to TRBD1. The CDR3 is 15 amino acids. Trimming cost V 6 bases and J 0 bases; bases outside gene matches: 7. The DNA of the CDR3 is TGTGCCAGCAGCTGCCGGGACAGGAGCTCCTACGAGCAGTACTTC. It specifies CASSCRDRSSYEQYF.